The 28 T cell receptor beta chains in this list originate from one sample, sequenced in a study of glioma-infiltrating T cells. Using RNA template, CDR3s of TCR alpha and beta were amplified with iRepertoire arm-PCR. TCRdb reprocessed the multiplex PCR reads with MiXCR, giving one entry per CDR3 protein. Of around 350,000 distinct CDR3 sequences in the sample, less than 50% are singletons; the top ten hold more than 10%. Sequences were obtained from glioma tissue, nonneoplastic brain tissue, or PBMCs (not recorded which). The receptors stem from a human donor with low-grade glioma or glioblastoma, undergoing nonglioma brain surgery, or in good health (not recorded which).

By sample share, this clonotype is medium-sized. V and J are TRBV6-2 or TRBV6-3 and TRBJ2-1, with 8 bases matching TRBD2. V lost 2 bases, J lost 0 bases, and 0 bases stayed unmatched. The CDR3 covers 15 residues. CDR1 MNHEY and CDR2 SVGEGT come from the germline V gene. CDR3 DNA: TGTGCCAGCAGTTACACTAGCGGCTCCTACAATGAGCAGTTCTTC. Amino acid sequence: CASSYTSGSYNEQFF.

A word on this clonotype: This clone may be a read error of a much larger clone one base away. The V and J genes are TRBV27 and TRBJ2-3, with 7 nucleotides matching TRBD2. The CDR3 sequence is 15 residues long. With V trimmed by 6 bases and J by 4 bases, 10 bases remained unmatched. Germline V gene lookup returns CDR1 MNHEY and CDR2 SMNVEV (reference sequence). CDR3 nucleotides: TGTGCCAGCAGCCCTTGGGAGGGTTCTCCAGATACGCAGTATTTT. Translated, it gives CASSPWEGSPDTQYF.

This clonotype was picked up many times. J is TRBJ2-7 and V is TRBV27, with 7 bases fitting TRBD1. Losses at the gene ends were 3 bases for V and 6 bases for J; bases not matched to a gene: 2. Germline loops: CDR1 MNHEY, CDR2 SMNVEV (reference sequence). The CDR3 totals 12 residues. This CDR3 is CASSFTGVEQYF. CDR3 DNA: TGTGCCAGCAGTTTCACAGGGGTCGAGCAGTACTTC.

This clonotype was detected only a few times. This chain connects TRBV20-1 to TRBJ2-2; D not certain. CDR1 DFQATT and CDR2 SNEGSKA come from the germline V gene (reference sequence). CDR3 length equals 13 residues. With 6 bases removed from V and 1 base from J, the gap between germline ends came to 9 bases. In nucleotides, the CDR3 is TGCAGTGCCAATGGTCAGAACACCGGGGAGCTGTTTTTT. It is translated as CSANGQNTGELFF.

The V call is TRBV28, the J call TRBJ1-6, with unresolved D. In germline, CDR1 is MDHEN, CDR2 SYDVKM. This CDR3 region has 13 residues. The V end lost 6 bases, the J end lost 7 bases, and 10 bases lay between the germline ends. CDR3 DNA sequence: TGTGCCAGCAGAATGACCAGGAATTCACCCCTCCACTTT. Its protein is CASRMTRNSPLHF.

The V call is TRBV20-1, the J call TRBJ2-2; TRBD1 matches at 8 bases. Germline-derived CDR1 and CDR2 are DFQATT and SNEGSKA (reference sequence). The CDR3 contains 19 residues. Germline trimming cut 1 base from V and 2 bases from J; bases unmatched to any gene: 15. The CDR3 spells CSARAKTGAPGLNTGELFF. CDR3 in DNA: TGCAGTGCTAGAGCTAAGACAGGGGCCCCGGGCCTTAACACCGGGGAGCTGTTTTTT.

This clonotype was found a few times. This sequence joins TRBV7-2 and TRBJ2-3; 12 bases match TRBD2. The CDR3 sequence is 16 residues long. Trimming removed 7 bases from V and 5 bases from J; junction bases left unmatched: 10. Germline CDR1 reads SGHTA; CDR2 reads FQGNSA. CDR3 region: CASTLGLAGRIDTQYF. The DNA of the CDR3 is TGTGCCAGCACCCTCGGACTAGCGGGACGGATAGATACGCAGTATTTT.

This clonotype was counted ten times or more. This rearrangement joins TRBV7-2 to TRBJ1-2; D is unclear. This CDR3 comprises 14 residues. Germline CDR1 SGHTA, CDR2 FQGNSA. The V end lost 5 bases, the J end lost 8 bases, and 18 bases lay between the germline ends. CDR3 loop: CASSPQRGSGGYTF. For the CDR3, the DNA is TGTGCCAGCAGCCCCCAGAGAGGTTCGGGAGGCTACACCTTC.

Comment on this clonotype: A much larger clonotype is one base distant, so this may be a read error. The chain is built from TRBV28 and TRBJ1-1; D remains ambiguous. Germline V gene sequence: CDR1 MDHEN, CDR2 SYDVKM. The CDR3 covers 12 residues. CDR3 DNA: TGTGCCAGCAGTCCGAGGAGAACTGAAGATTTCTTT. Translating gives CASSPRRTEDFF.

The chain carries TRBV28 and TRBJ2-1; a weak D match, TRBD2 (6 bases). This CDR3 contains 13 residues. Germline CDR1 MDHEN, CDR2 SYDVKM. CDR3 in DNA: TGTGGTACTGGGACTCCTCTTCTCAATGAGCAGTTCTTC. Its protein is CGTGTPLLNEQFF.

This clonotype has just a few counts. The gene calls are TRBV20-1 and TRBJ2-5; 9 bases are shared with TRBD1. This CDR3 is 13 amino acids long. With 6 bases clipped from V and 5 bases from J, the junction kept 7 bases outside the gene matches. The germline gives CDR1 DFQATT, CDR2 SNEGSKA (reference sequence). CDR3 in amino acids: CSAKTGGYETQYF. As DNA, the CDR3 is TGCAGTGCGAAAACAGGGGGCTATGAGACCCAGTACTTC.

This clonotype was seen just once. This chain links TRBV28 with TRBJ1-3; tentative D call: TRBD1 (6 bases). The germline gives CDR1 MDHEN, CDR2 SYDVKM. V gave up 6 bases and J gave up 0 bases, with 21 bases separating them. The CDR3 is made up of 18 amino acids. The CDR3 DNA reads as TGTGCCAGCAGCCTAAGATACCCACAGGGCAGCTCTGGAAACACCATATATTTT. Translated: CASSLRYPQGSSGNTIYF.

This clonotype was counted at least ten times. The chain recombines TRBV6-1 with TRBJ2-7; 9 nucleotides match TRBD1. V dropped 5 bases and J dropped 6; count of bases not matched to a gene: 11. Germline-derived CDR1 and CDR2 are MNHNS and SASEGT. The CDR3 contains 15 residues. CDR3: CASSLTGTGYREQYF. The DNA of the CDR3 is TGTGCCAGCAGTTTAACCGGGACAGGGTACCGCGAGCAGTACTTC.

The CDR3 DNA sequence: TGTGCCAGCAGTCCTCAGGGGGTGCTAGCCAAAAACATTCAGTACTTC. Translating it yields CASSPQGVLAKNIQYF. The gene calls are TRBV6-6 and TRBJ2-4; TRBD1 matches 7 bases. Germline V gene sequence: CDR1 MNHNY, CDR2 SVGAGI (reference sequence). V lost 5 bases, J lost 0 bases, and 7 bases stayed unmatched. The CDR3 is 16 amino acids.

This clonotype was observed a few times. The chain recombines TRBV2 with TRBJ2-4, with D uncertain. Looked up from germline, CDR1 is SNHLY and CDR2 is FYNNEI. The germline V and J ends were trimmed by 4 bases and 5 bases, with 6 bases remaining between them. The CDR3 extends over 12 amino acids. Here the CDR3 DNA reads TGTGCCAGCAGTGTTAGAGAAAACATTCAGTACTTC. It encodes CASSVRENIQYF.

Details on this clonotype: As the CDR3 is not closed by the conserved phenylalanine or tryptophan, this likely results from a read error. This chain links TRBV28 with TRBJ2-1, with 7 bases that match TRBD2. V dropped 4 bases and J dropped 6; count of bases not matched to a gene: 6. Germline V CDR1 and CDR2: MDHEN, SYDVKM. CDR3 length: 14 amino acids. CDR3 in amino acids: CASSSGLELNEQFS. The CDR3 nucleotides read TGTGCCAGCAGTTCTGGACTAGAGCTCAATGAGCAGTTCTCC.

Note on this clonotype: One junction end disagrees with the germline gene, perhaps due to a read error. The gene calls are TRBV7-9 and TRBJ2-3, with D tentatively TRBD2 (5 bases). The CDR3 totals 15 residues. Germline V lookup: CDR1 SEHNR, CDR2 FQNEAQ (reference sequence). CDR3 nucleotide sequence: TGCGCCAGCAGCCGAAGACTACCGGGGACAGATACGCAGTATTTT. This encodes CASSRRLPGTDTQYF.

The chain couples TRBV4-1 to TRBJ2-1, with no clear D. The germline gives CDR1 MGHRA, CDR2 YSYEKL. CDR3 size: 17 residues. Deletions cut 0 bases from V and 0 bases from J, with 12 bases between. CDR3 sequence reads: CASSQDRALSSYNEQFF. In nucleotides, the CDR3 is TGCGCCAGCAGCCAAGATAGGGCCTTGAGCTCCTACAATGAGCAGTTCTTC.

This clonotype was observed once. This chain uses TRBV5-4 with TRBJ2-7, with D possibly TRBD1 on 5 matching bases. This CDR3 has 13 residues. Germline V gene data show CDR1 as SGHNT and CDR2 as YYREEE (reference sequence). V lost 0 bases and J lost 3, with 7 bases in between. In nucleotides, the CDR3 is TGTGCCAGCAGCTTGGTAGGGGTCTACGAGCAGTACTTC. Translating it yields CASSLVGVYEQYF. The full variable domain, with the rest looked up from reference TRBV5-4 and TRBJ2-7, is ETGVTQSPTHLIKTRGQQVTLRCSSQSGHNTVSWYQQALGQGPQFIFQYYREEENGRGNFPPRFSGLQFPNYSSELNVNALELDDSALYLCASSLVGVYEQYFGPGTRLTVT.

The CDR3 loop reads CSVVAGPGVEQFF. CDR3 DNA sequence: TGCAGCGTTGTTGCAGGCCCAGGAGTTGAGCAGTTCTTC. This chain joins TRBV29-1 and TRBJ2-1; D call uncertain. Trimming cost V 4 bases and J 9 bases, with 16 bases left between them. The CDR3 has 13 amino acids. Germline loops: CDR1 SQVTM, CDR2 ANQGSEA.

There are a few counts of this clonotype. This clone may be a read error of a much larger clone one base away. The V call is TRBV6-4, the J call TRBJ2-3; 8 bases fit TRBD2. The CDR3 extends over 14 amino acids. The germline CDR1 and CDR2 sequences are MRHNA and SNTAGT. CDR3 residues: CASSDAGGTNTQYF. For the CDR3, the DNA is TGTGCCAGCAGTGACGCGGGAGGCACAAATACGCAGTATTTT.

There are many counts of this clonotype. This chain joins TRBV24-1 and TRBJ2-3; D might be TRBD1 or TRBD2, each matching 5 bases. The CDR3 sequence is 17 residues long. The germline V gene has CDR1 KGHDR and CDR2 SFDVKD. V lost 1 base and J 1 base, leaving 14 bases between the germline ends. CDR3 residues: CATSDLGDLRGTDTQYF. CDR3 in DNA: TGTGCCACCAGTGATTTAGGGGACCTGAGGGGCACAGATACGCAGTATTTT.

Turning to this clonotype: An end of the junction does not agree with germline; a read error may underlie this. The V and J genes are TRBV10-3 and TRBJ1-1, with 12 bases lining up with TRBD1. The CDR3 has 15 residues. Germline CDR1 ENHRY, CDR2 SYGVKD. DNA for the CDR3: TGTGCCATCAGGGGGACAGGGGGCGGAAACACTAAAGCTTTCTTT. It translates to CAIRGTGGGNTKAFF.

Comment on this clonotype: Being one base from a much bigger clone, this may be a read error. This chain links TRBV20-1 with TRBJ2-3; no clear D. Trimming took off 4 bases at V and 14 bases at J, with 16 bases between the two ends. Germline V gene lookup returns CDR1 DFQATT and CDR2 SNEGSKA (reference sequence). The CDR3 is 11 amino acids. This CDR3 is CSATGWPPGYF. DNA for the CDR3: TGCAGTGCTACCGGTTGGCCCCCTGGGTATTTT.

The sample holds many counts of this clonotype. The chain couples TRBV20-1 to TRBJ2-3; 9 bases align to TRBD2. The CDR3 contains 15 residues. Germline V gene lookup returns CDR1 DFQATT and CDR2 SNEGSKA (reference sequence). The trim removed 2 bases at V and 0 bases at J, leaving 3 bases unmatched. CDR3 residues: CSARSLAGSTDTQYF. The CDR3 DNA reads TGCAGTGCTAGAAGTCTAGCGGGAAGCACAGATACGCAGTATTTT.

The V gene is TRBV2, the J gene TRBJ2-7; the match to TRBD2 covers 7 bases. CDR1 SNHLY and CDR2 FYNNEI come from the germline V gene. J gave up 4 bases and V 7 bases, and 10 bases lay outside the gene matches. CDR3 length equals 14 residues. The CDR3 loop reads CASMVQRDAYEQYF. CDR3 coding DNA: TGTGCCAGCATGGTCCAGCGGGACGCGTACGAGCAGTACTTC.

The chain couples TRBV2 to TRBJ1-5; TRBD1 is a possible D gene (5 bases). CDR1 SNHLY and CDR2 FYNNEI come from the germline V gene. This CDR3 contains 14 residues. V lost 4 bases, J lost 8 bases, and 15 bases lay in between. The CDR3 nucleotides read TGTGCCAGCAGTGCCACTACCCGAGGGGAGCCCCAGCATTTT. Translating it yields CASSATTRGEPQHF. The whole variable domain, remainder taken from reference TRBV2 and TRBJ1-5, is EPEVTQTPSHQVTQMGQEVILRCVPISNHLYFYWYRQILGQKVEFLVSFYNNEISEKSEIFDDQFSVERPDGSNFTLKIRSTKLEDSAMYFCASSATTRGEPQHFGDGTRLSIL.

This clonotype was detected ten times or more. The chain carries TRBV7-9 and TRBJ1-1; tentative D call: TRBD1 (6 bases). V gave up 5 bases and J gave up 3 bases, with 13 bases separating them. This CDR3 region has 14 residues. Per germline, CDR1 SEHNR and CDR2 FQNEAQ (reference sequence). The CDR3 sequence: CASSVRDKHTEAFF. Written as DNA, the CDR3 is TGTGCCAGCAGCGTCCGGGACAAACACACTGAAGCTTTCTTT.